One and the same sample provided the 28 T cell receptor beta chains below, sequenced in a study of HIV-infected patients and healthy controls. About 500 ng RNA was reverse transcribed with alpha and beta constant-region primers. Each of the alpha and beta chains got its own library through chain-specific third strand synthesis with indices. One entry per CDR3 protein results from TCRdb running MiXCR on the 5' RACE reads. This table has 15,000 to 20,000 distinct CDR3 sequences, 4.5% to 5.5% appearing once. All unsorted peripheral T cells were captured because whole blood was used without fractionation. The sample comprised blood. These receptors originate from an adult in good health.

This clonotype has at least ten counts. The chain joins TRBV5-1 to TRBJ2-3; 7 positions match TRBD1. J gave up 0 bases and V 5 bases, and 6 bases lay outside the gene matches. Germline lookup yields CDR1 SGHRS and CDR2 YFSETQ. The CDR3 consists of 15 residues. The CDR3 region is CASRLTGHSTDTQYF. CDR3 coding DNA: TGCGCCAGCAGGTTGACAGGGCATAGCACAGATACGCAGTATTTT.

Ten or more counts support this clonotype. The chain uses TRBV21-1 and TRBJ1-5; whether TRBD1, the table's D call, matches the DNA was not checked. TRBV21-1 is classified as a pseudogene. CDR3 length: 16 amino acids. CDR3 nucleotide sequence: TGTGCCAGCAGCAATATCCCGGGACACAGCAATCAGCCCCAGCATTTT. It encodes CASSNIPGHSNQPQHF.

This chain links TRBV7-8 with TRBJ1-5; no reliable D call. Germline CDR1 and CDR2: SGHVS and FQNEAQ. This CDR3 comprises 16 residues. Between the trimmed V and J ends, which lost 0 bases and 5 bases, there was a span of 14 bases. CDR3 loop: CASSLARSHRYQPQHF. The CDR3 region has the DNA TGTGCCAGCAGCTTAGCTCGCTCTCACAGATATCAGCCCCAGCATTTT.

This clonotype was picked up many times. The chain is built from TRBV19 and TRBJ2-7, with D perhaps TRBD1 or TRBD2 (5 bases each). V lost 4 bases, J lost 6 bases, and 25 bases lay in between. There are 17 residues in the CDR3. CDR1 LNHDA and CDR2 SQIVND come from the germline V gene (reference sequence). CDR3 sequence reads: CASSTGRATSRPSEQYF. DNA for the CDR3: TGTGCCAGTAGTACGGGACGGGCGACGTCAAGGCCGTCCGAGCAGTACTTC.

This clonotype was seen at least ten times. In DNA form, the CDR3 reads TGCAGTGCTAGCGATCGTCCCCGATACGAGCAGTACTTC. Translated, it gives CSASDRPRYEQYF. The chain is built from TRBV20-1 and TRBJ2-7; D unclear. The CDR3 is 13 amino acids. Germline V CDR1 and CDR2: DFQATT, SNEGSKA (reference sequence). With 3 bases removed from V and 4 bases from J, the gap between germline ends came to 13 bases.

This clonotype appeared many times. The chain is built from TRBV5-1 and TRBJ1-5; 9 nucleotides agree with TRBD1. V shed 4 bases and J 3 bases; nucleotides not matched to a gene: 8. Germline V gives CDR1 SGHRS, CDR2 YFSETQ. This CDR3 region has 16 residues. The CDR3 region has the DNA TGCGCCAGCAGCCCCGGGACAGGGAATATCAATCAGCCCCAGCATTTT. Protein sequence: CASSPGTGNINQPQHF.

This clonotype is medium-sized within its sample. This rearrangement joins TRBV7-2 to TRBJ2-7; 7 positions agree with TRBD1. Germline V gene lookup returns CDR1 SGHTA and CDR2 FQGNSA. The CDR3 extends over 15 amino acids. After removal of 5 bases from V and 3 bases from J, the junction contained 10 bases not matched to a gene. The CDR3 loop reads CASSPQGVGDYEQYF. The CDR3 DNA sequence: TGTGCCAGCAGCCCCCAGGGGGTGGGTGACTACGAGCAGTACTTC.

There are many counts of this clonotype. The chain recombines TRBV29-1 with TRBJ2-3; D uncertain. V lost 4 bases and J lost 1, with 15 bases in between. CDR3 length: 15 amino acids. Germline V gives CDR1 SQVTM, CDR2 ANQGSEA. The CDR3 spells CSVVSPLKGTDTQYF. DNA for the CDR3: TGCAGCGTTGTTTCTCCCCTAAAGGGCACAGATACGCAGTATTTT.

This clonotype was recorded many times. This chain links TRBV20-1 with TRBJ2-3; 11 nucleotides match TRBD2. CDR1 and CDR2 (germline): DFQATT, SNEGSKA (reference sequence). V was pared by 5 bases and J by 0 bases, with 1 base of the junction left unmatched. The CDR3 length is 14 residues. The CDR3 region has the DNA TGCAGTGCTGGGACTAGCGGAAGCACAGATACGCAGTATTTT. This encodes CSAGTSGSTDTQYF.

This clonotype appeared many times. V gene TRBV12-3 or TRBV12-4 combines with J gene TRBJ1-1, with D possibly TRBD1 on 5 matching bases. This CDR3 contains 12 residues. The germline V and J ends were trimmed by 3 bases and 6 bases, with 8 bases remaining between them. Here the CDR3 DNA reads TGTGCCAGCAGTTTCGCAGGGTCTGAAGCTTTCTTT. This translates into CASSFAGSEAFF.

This clonotype has only a few counts. This chain uses TRBV20-1 with TRBJ2-7, with a tentative D call TRBD2 (5 bases). CDR1 is DFQATT, CDR2 SNEGSKA, per germline (reference sequence). V was trimmed by 0 bases and J by 6 bases, leaving 12 bases between them. The CDR3 runs to 13 residues. The CDR3: CSARDRRTVEQYF. CDR3 sequence (DNA): TGCAGTGCTAGAGATAGAAGGACTGTCGAGCAGTACTTC.

This clonotype came up many times. The chain is built from TRBV6-2 or TRBV6-3 and TRBJ1-1; D call uncertain. The CDR3 contains 12 residues. Per germline, CDR1 MNHEY and CDR2 SVGEGT. Trimming removed 6 bases from V and 6 bases from J, with 11 bases in between. The CDR3 bases are TGTGCCAGCAGATATAGCGAGGCTGAAGCTTTCTTT. It is translated as CASRYSEAEAFF.

This clonotype is medium-sized. V usage is TRBV27 and J usage is TRBJ2-7; 9 bases line up with TRBD1. V shed 8 bases, J shed 0 bases, and the junction held 5 bases outside the gene matches. Germline CDR1 reads MNHEY; CDR2 reads SMNVEV (reference sequence). This CDR3 comprises 14 residues. This chain's CDR3 is CASSGTGSSYEQYF. The CDR3 coding sequence is TGTGCCAGCTCCGGGACAGGGAGCTCCTACGAGCAGTACTTC.

This clonotype was detected ten times or more. V gene TRBV28 combines with J gene TRBJ1-2; no reliable D call. Per the germline V gene, CDR1 is MDHEN and CDR2 is SYDVKM. The V and J ends lost 3 bases and 12 bases respectively, with 17 bases between them. The CDR3 contains 13 residues. The CDR3 region has the DNA TGTGCCAGCAGTTTCTCCGACCACAAGGCCGACACCTTC. This encodes CASSFSDHKADTF.

This clonotype was recorded at least ten times. The chain has TRBV7-9 and TRBJ2-3; D remains unclear. V lost 1 base and J lost 6, with 5 bases in between. Germline values: CDR1 SEHNR, CDR2 FQNEAQ (reference sequence). This CDR3 has 12 amino acids. CDR3 coding DNA: TGTGCCAGCAGCTTAGGGCGGGATACGCAGTATTTT. It specifies CASSLGRDTQYF.

The genes are TRBV7-9 and TRBJ1-1; the D is unclear. The CDR3 totals 14 residues. Trimming stripped 2 bases from V and 4 bases from J, with 11 bases between. From germline, CDR1 is SEHNR and CDR2 FQNEAQ (reference sequence). In DNA form, the CDR3 reads TGTGCCAGCAGCTTAAAGGGTTTCGGCACTGAAGCTTTCTTT. It is translated as CASSLKGFGTEAFF.

This clonotype occurred many times. This CDR3 reads CASSQEGTGGYNEQFF. In DNA form, the CDR3 reads TGCGCCAGCAGCCAAGAAGGGACAGGGGGTTACAATGAGCAGTTCTTC. The chain has TRBV4-3 and TRBJ2-1; 11 bases fit TRBD1. Germline V CDR1 and CDR2: LGHNA, YSLEER. This CDR3 is built from 16 residues. V lost 0 bases, J lost 4 bases, and 2 bases stayed unmatched.

The chain links TRBV7-9 to TRBJ2-3; no clear D gene. Deletions cut 1 base from V and 4 bases from J, with 9 bases between. CDR1 SEHNR and CDR2 FQNEAQ come from the germline V gene (reference sequence). This CDR3 contains 14 residues. The CDR3 here is CASSLVSYADTQYF. CDR3 coding DNA: TGTGCCAGCAGCTTAGTCAGTTACGCAGATACGCAGTATTTT.

The sample holds many counts of this clonotype. The chain is built from TRBV7-8 and TRBJ2-1; 11 nucleotides match TRBD2. V lost 3 bases and J lost 8; bases outside the gene matches: 6. Germline CDR1 SGHVS, CDR2 FQNEAQ. This CDR3 comprises 15 residues. The CDR3 region has the DNA TGTGCCAGCAGCTTCAAACTAGCGGGGGATGATGAGCAGTTCTTC. Translated, it gives CASSFKLAGDDEQFF.

This clonotype was seen repeatedly, ten times or more. V gene TRBV29-1 combines with J gene TRBJ2-3, with 11 bases identical to TRBD1. CDR1 SQVTM and CDR2 ANQGSEA come from the germline V gene. This CDR3 region has 13 residues. V lost 8 bases, J lost 5 bases, and 6 bases stayed unmatched. CDR3 nucleotides: TGCAGCTCGAGTGGGACAGGGGGAGATACGCAGTATTTT. Translation: CSSSGTGGDTQYF.

This clonotype has at least ten counts. The chain employs TRBV29-1 and TRBJ2-1, with D tentatively TRBD1 (6 bases). From germline, CDR1 is SQVTM and CDR2 ANQGSEA. The CDR3 runs 12 residues. The ends were cut back, 7 bases at V and 7 bases at J, with 14 bases in the middle. CDR3 nucleotides: TGCAGCGCCGACAGGATCCGAAATGAGCAGTTCTTC. It encodes CSADRIRNEQFF.

In its sample, this clonotype was seen many times. The CDR3 spells CASSFGGRYEQYF. The CDR3 DNA reads as TGTGCCAGCAGCTTCGGGGGAAGGTACGAGCAGTACTTC. The genes are TRBV5-6 and TRBJ2-7, with D maybe TRBD2 (6 bases). Germline values: CDR1 SGHDT, CDR2 YYEEEE. The CDR3 runs 13 residues. V was clipped by 2 bases and J by 4 bases, with 10 bases between them.

This clonotype has a count of ten or more. The rearrangement joins TRBV5-1 to TRBJ2-7; 7 positions agree with TRBD1. Germline V CDR1 and CDR2: SGHRS, YFSETQ. V lost 7 bases to trimming and J lost 2 bases; unmatched junction nucleotides: 3. The CDR3 is 12 residues long. CDR3 coding DNA: TGCGCCAGCCGACAGGGCCCCTACGAGCAGTACTTC. Translation: CASRQGPYEQYF.

This clonotype was seen ten or more times. The V call is TRBV12-5, the J call TRBJ1-5; D not resolved. The CDR3 is 12 amino acids. V was pared by 4 bases and J by 10 bases, with 11 bases between. Per germline, CDR1 LGHNT and CDR2 FRNRAP. The CDR3 spells CASGSPISPQHF. The CDR3, as DNA: TGTGCTAGTGGTTCCCCAATCAGCCCCCAGCATTTT.

This clonotype was recorded many times. This rearrangement joins TRBV6-1 to TRBJ1-3; D is possibly TRBD1 (6 bases). The CDR3 consists of 14 residues. The V end lost 10 bases, the J end lost 0 bases, and 13 bases lay between the germline ends. Germline CDR1 and CDR2: MNHNS and SASEGT. The CDR3 DNA reads TGTGCCACCCTACAGGGCCGCTCTGGAAACACCATATATTTT. It translates to CATLQGRSGNTIYF.

In its sample, this clonotype was seen many times. The chain links TRBV11-2 to TRBJ2-3, with D possibly matching TRBD2 (7 bases). V lost 3 bases, J lost 0 bases, and 19 bases lay in between. Germline values: CDR1 SGHAT, CDR2 FQNNGV. This CDR3 region has 18 residues. The CDR3 region is CASSFTGGLKTSTDTQYF. The CDR3 bases are TGTGCCAGCAGCTTCACGGGGGGCCTTAAGACTAGCACAGATACGCAGTATTTT.

This clonotype was recorded at least ten times. The chain joins TRBV6-1 to TRBJ2-2, with a tentative D call TRBD2 (7 bases). This CDR3 has 17 amino acids. V was clipped by 1 base and J by 0 bases, with 12 bases between them. The V gene's germline CDR1 is MNHNS and CDR2 SASEGT. Here the CDR3 DNA reads TGTGCCAGCAGTGAAGTGGGGGGGACAACGAACACCGGGGAGCTGTTTTTT. Translation: CASSEVGGTTNTGELFF.

Many counts were recorded for this clonotype. The chain uses TRBV12-3 or TRBV12-4 and TRBJ1-5; 7 bases agree with TRBD1. With 5 bases clipped from V and 4 bases from J, the junction kept 11 bases outside the gene matches. The CDR3 loop spans 16 amino acids. The CDR3 sequence is CASSPQGGEWNQPQHF. In nucleotides, the CDR3 is TGTGCCAGCAGTCCGCAAGGGGGCGAGTGGAATCAGCCCCAGCATTTT.